This T cell receptor beta chain came from a study of blood T cells in healthy people across ages. The study's findings and limits: Naive CD4+ cell counts and diversity both ran higher in long-lived than in aged donors. In these data, TCR beta diversity tracked strongly with naive T cell percentage.

Combining a sample-barcoded 5' primer with a J-beta primer mix, a second PCR ran for roughly 7 to 12 cycles. Each sample yielded at least 2.5 million CDR3-containing paired-end reads. A single record per CDR3 protein comes from TCRdb applying MiXCR to the 5' RACE reads. The profile shows 750,000 to 950,000 distinct CDR3 sequences, 40% to 65% of them singletons. This clonotype was seen a handful of times. Its target is not known. The amount of total RNA extracted per sample was at least 5.5 micrograms. The CDR3 loop spans 16 amino acids. Trimming left V 3 bases short and J 1 base short, with 9 bases between. CDR1 and CDR2 (germline): KGHDR, SFDVKD.

Sequencing was carried out using blood. The receptor comes from a man older than 75 in good health. The rearrangement joins TRBV24-1 to TRBJ2-6; perhaps TRBD1 as D (6 bases). The CDR3 sequence is CATSDHQGSGANVLTF. The CDR3 DNA follows: TGTGCCACCAGTGATCATCAGGGGTCTGGGGCCAACGTCCTGACTTTC.